Below, one T cell receptor beta chain is given with its context. Deletions cut 1 base from V and 10 bases from J, with 14 bases between. The CDR3 runs to 14 residues. Germline assignment: CDR1 LNHDA and CDR2 SQIVND (reference sequence). TCRdb's table, derived via immunoSEQ multiplex PCR, lists solely in-frame clones and lacks some. The data contain 83,000 or so clones, 65% to 90% of them seen just once; the ten biggest clones take up 1.9%. This entry is derived from a study of OX40 agonist ivuxolimab in advanced cancers. This specimen consisted of CD4+ or CD8+ T cells sorted from blood, obtained in a trial of the OX40 agonist ivuxolimab. This clonotype originated in an adult with an advanced solid tumor such as melanoma, head and neck, liver or kidney cancer. The chain couples TRBV19 to TRBJ2-1; D remains unclear. CDR3 nucleotide sequence: TGTGCCAGTAGTATAGTCGGGCCCGGGTACGAGCAGTTCTTC. Translating gives CASSIVGPGYEQFF.